The sequence of this T cell receptor beta chain was determined in a study of circulating and synovial CD4+ cells in juvenile arthritis. The study's findings and limits: Circulating pathogenic-like lymphocytes shared a substantially higher fraction of CDR3 sequences with synovium than bulk blood.

The V gene end was trimmed by 1 base and the J gene end by 5 bases; junction bases not matched to a gene: 11. The CDR3 runs 16 residues. Germline lookup yields CDR1 SGHNT and CDR2 YYREEE (reference sequence). Concerning this clone itself: What it binds is unknown.

Generated by immunoSEQ multiplex PCR, the TCRdb table keeps only in-frame clones and is missing some. This sample has under 40,000 clones, with 85% to 95% found just once. The chain couples TRBV5-4 to TRBJ2-5, with TRBD2 matching over 7 bases. Sequences were obtained from CD4+ T cells from blood. This sequence originates from a human donor with juvenile idiopathic arthritis. DNA of the CDR3: TGTGCCAGCAGCTTGCGGGGGGTCCCACTGAGGGAGACCCAGTACTTC. Translation: CASSLRGVPLRETQYF.